This T cell receptor beta chain was identified during a study of long-term antiretroviral therapy in people with HIV. General study findings and limits: ART-treated samples gained diversity yet remained below transplant donor controls.

This clone was picked up one time. Antigen specificity is unknown. V dropped 2 bases and J dropped 2 bases, with 11 bases sitting between them. Germline CDR1 is MNHEY and CDR2 is SVGAGI. The CDR3 loop spans 15 amino acids. Cryopreserved PBMC samples of roughly 0.85-10 million cells were used for DNA extraction. The run of the v3.0 immunoSEQ assay was at survey level. The repertoire was sequenced with immunoSEQ multiplex PCR; TCRdb's copy has only in-frame clones and lacks some. In the table there are 25,000 to 35,000 clones, about 95% of which are singletons. The source was unsorted PBMCs, collected 5.3 years after starting antiretroviral therapy. This TCR derives from a man aged 25-45 years with HIV. The V call is TRBV6-5, the J call TRBJ2-3; D might be TRBD1 (7 bases). The CDR3 is CASSYTGDFTDTQYF. DNA for the CDR3: TGTGCCAGCAGTTACACAGGGGACTTCACAGATACGCAGTATTTT.